Given below is one TCR beta chain in context. The CDR3 covers 15 residues. The germline gives CDR1 SEHNR, CDR2 FQNEAQ (reference sequence). V was pared by 0 bases and J by 6 bases, with 13 bases between. The data belong to a study of blood T cell repertoires in COVID-19. Study context: The samples span acute and convalescent COVID-19 from the United States, Italy and Spain. Nucleic acid was either cDNA or gDNA, and it came from T cells, B-cell-depleted T cells, or PBMCs.

Authors' analysis steps: By means of reference gene primer amplification, nucleated cell counts were estimated. TCRdb keeps only in-frame clones here, not all; method: immunoSEQ multiplex PCR. The V and J calls and clone size are taken from that table; D and trimming were inferred from the DNA. The data contain about 90,000 clones, approximately 90% of them seen just once; the ten biggest clones take up 1.8%. The clonotype originates from a human donor with active COVID-19. The donor label of this sample is uncertain. Source material: peripheral blood. The chain joins TRBV7-9 to TRBJ2-3; D not resolved. The CDR3 loop reads CASSLAGLGLDTQYF. Written as DNA, the CDR3 is TGTGCCAGCAGCTTAGCCGGGTTAGGTTTGGATACGCAGTATTTT.